A few counts support the clone carrying this TCR beta chain. These data come from a study of T cells in Graves' hyperthyroidism and ophthalmopathy. This CDR3 is built from 15 residues. Trimming pared 2 bases from V and 0 bases from J, leaving 8 bases between. The germline gives CDR1 SGHRS, CDR2 YFSETQ. Hyperthyroidism of Graves' type that showed no ophthalmopathy progression within 18 months was stable. TCR beta CDR3 regions were amplified from RNA transcripts. The HTBI primer set was used in a first-round RT-PCR of the TCR CDR3. TCRdb reprocessed the multiplex PCR reads with MiXCR, giving one entry per CDR3 protein. Of approximately 510,000 distinct CDR3 sequences listed, roughly 20% are singletons.

Source material: blood. The chain recombines TRBV5-1 with TRBJ2-2; D is ambiguous. This sequence was found in a man aged 18 to 35 with Graves' hyperthyroidism. CDR3 DNA: TGCGCCAGCAGCTTAGGCAGCACGAACACCGGGGAGCTGTTTTTT. This encodes CASSLGSTNTGELFF.